The rows below give T cell receptor beta chains drawn from one sample of a study of blood T cell repertoires in COVID-19. The method was immunoSEQ multiplex PCR; TCRdb's version includes in-frame clones alone and lacks a portion of them. The repertoire holds about 230,000 clones, approximately 80% seen once, with more than 25% in the top ten. Sample: peripheral blood. These receptors came from a man aged 40-49 years with acute or convalescent COVID-19. The CDR3 runs from the conserved cysteine through the conserved F or W. D genes are given only for firm matches. A clone size is listed for some rows: how often the clone was seen (once, few, many), or a class if it is expanded.

abundance | j_gene | v_gene | d_gene | CDR3aa | CDR3nt
- | TRBJ2-1 | TRBV12-5 | - | CASGFSDLSGDEQFF | TGTGCTAGTGGTTTTAGCGACTTATCAGGGGATGAGCAGTTCTTC
- | TRBJ2-7 | TRBV7-2 | - | CASSPRGAGQSGEQYF | TGTGCCAGCAGCCCTAGAGGCGCGGGCCAGTCGGGCGAGCAGTACTTC
- | TRBJ2-1 | TRBV5-1 | TRBD2 | CASSLGASGKREQFF | TGCGCCAGCAGCTTGGGGGCTAGCGGGAAACGGGAGCAGTTCTTC
- | TRBJ1-2 | TRBV9 | TRBD1 | CASSPNRGDGYTF | TGTGCCAGCAGCCCCAACAGGGGAGATGGCTACACCTTC
- | TRBJ2-5 | TRBV18 | - | CASSPKETQYF | TGTGCCAGCTCACCCAAAGAGACCCAGTACTTC
- | TRBJ1-1 | TRBV28 | - | CASAGEGQPYTEAFF | TGTGCCAGCGCTGGAGAAGGACAGCCCTACACTGAAGCTTTCTTT
once | TRBJ1-4 | TRBV2 | - | CASSYRDTNEKLFF | TGTGCCAGCAGTTACAGGGATACTAACGAAAAACTGTTTTTT
- | TRBJ1-6 | TRBV19 | - | CASSIHREGSPLHF | TGTGCCAGTAGTATCCACAGAGAAGGATCACCCCTCCACTTT
- | TRBJ2-1 | TRBV7-9 | TRBD2 | CASSAYGTSRDNEQFF | TGTGCCAGCAGCGCCTACGGGACTAGCCGCGACAATGAGCAGTTCTTC
- | TRBJ1-5 | TRBV6-4 | - | CASNSSRGGKNQPQHF | TGTGCCAGCAACTCCTCCCGGGGGGGGAAAAATCAGCCCCAGCATTTT
- | TRBJ1-5 | TRBV7-9 | - | CASSLTSSNQPQHF | TGTGCCAGCAGCTTAACCAGTTCCAATCAGCCCCAGCATTTT
- | TRBJ1-4 | TRBV28 | TRBD1 | CASSVRDSLNEKLFF | TGTGCCAGCAGTGTCCGGGACAGTCTTAATGAAAAACTGTTTTTT
- | TRBJ2-1 | TRBV2 | TRBD2 | CASRGTSVYNEQFF | TGTGCCAGCAGAGGGACTAGCGTTTACAATGAGCAGTTCTTC
many | TRBJ2-1 | TRBV6-1 | - | CASSDMEEQFF | TGTGCCAGCAGTGACATGGAGGAGCAGTTCTTC